The next 13 T cell receptor beta chains were all read from a single sample in a study of HIV-infected children after antiretroviral therapy interruption. A 3' RACE protocol on RNA, with unique molecular identifiers, produced the TCR library. TCRdb independently ran MiXCR on the 3' RACE reads; one entry per CDR3 protein. The repertoire holds some 15,000 distinct CDR3 sequences, with 3% to 3.5% as singletons. The sample's treatment: PENTA 11 planned treatment interruption arm or continuous ART arm. The sequencing here drew on CD45RO+ CD8+ T cells from PBMCs, pooled from several time points, taken from a donor given antiretroviral therapy, either interrupted or continuous. Subset here: memory CD8+ CD45RO+ CD45RA- T cells. These receptors came from a pool of human donors with HIV.

This clonotype rates as medium-sized. V usage is TRBV7-2 and J usage is TRBJ2-4; tentatively, D is TRBD1 (5 bases). Trimming pared 5 bases from V and 3 bases from J, leaving 11 bases between. Germline V CDR1 and CDR2: SGHTA, FQGNSA. This CDR3 contains 14 residues. CDR3 sequence: CASSPRTNKNIQYF. Here the CDR3 DNA reads TGTGCCAGCAGCCCGCGGACAAACAAAAACATTCAGTACTTC. Combining the CDR3 with reference TRBV7-2 and TRBJ2-4 gives the whole variable domain GAGVSQSPSNKVTEKGKDVELRCDPISGHTALYWYRQSLGQGLEFLIYFQGNSAPDKSGLPSDRFSAERTGGSVSTLTIQRTQQEDSAVYLCASSPRTNKNIQYFGAGTRLSVL.

This clonotype is medium-sized by share. The V and J genes are TRBV7-3 and TRBJ2-5; TRBD1 aligns across 7 bases. The CDR3 is 13 amino acids. Germline assignment: CDR1 SGHTA and CDR2 FQGTGA. The ends lost 4 bases at V and 5 bases at J; junction bases unmatched: 4. The CDR3 DNA is TGTGCCAGCAGCTCGACAGGGTCCGAGACCCAGTACTTC. Translated: CASSSTGSETQYF. Combining the CDR3 with reference TRBV7-3 and TRBJ2-5 gives the whole variable domain GAGVSQTPSNKVTEKGKYVELRCDPISGHTALYWYRQSLGQGPEFLIYFQGTGAADDSGLPNDRFFAVRPEGSVSTLKIQRTERGDSAVYLCASSSTGSETQYFGPGTRLLVL.

This clonotype was seen a handful of times. The chain couples TRBV20-1 to TRBJ2-1; 7 bases are a match to TRBD2. After removal of 0 bases from V and 7 bases from J, the junction contained 3 bases not matched to a gene. The germline V gene encodes CDR1 DFQATT and CDR2 SNEGSKA (reference sequence). The CDR3 has 13 amino acids. CDR3 nucleotide sequence: TGCAGTGCTAGAGATTTGCGGGGGAATGAGCAGTTCTTC. Its protein is CSARDLRGNEQFF.

The table lists this clonotype with many counts. This rearrangement joins TRBV7-3 to TRBJ2-3; D possibly corresponds to TRBD2 (5 bases). Germline assignment: CDR1 SGHTA and CDR2 FQGTGA. V gave up 5 bases and J gave up 1 base, with 13 bases separating them. The CDR3 is made up of 15 amino acids. The CDR3 protein is CASSVSGFRTDTQYF. CDR3 in DNA: TGTGCCAGCAGCGTATCGGGATTCCGCACAGATACGCAGTATTTT. Supplemented by reference TRBV7-3 and TRBJ2-3, the full variable domain reads GAGVSQTPSNKVTEKGKYVELRCDPISGHTALYWYRQSLGQGPEFLIYFQGTGAADDSGLPNDRFFAVRPEGSVSTLKIQRTERGDSAVYLCASSVSGFRTDTQYFGPGTRLTVL.

This clonotype was found a few times. This chain connects TRBV7-9 to TRBJ1-5, with D possibly matching TRBD1 (5 bases). The V gene's germline CDR1 is SEHNR and CDR2 FQNEAQ (reference sequence). CDR3 length: 14 residues. The germline V and J ends were trimmed by 5 bases and 1 base, with 9 bases remaining between them. The CDR3 here is CASSLGDSNQPQHF. As DNA, the CDR3 is TGTGCCAGCAGCCTGGGGGACAGCAATCAGCCCCAGCATTTT.

The chain carries TRBV28 and TRBJ2-3; 7 positions agree with TRBD1. Germline trimming cut 2 bases from V and 6 bases from J; bases unmatched to any gene: 5. The CDR3 spans 14 residues. Germline V gene lookup returns CDR1 MDHEN and CDR2 SYDVKM. The CDR3 reads CASSLPTGADTQYF. CDR3 DNA sequence: TGTGCCAGCAGTTTACCTACAGGGGCGGATACGCAGTATTTT.

This clonotype was seen at least ten times. J is TRBJ2-3 and V is TRBV19; D unresolved. V was trimmed by 5 bases and J by 5 bases, leaving 11 bases between them. Germline assignment: CDR1 LNHDA and CDR2 SQIVND (reference sequence). The CDR3 totals 13 residues. The CDR3 DNA reads as TGTGCCAGTAGTGACTCCCTCGGAGATACGCAGTATTTT. Translated, it gives CASSDSLGDTQYF.

V gene TRBV11-1 combines with J gene TRBJ1-6, with D maybe TRBD1 (5 bases). This CDR3 is 14 amino acids long. The V end was cut by 5 bases, the J end by 7 bases, with 12 bases between. The germline V gene encodes CDR1 SGHAT and CDR2 FQDESV (reference sequence). CDR3 protein: CASSPWDVNSPLHF. In DNA form, the CDR3 reads TGTGCCAGCAGCCCCTGGGACGTAAATTCACCCCTCCACTTT.

In its sample, this clonotype was seen many times. The rearrangement joins TRBV11-2 to TRBJ1-1, with a possible D match to TRBD1 (6 bases). Germline V gives CDR1 SGHAT, CDR2 FQNNGV. V shed 4 bases and J shed 4 bases, with 16 bases lying between them. This CDR3 is 15 amino acids long. CDR3 coding DNA: TGTGCCAGCAGCTCTCCCAGGGGAATATTCACTGAAGCTTTCTTT. Amino acids: CASSSPRGIFTEAFF.

Regarding this clonotype: One base away lies a much larger clone, so this may be a sequencing read error. The chain carries TRBV4-2 and TRBJ1-1, with D possibly matching TRBD1 (6 bases). This CDR3 region has 15 residues. V was cut by 0 bases and J by 6 bases, with 14 bases left in between. The germline CDR1 and CDR2 sequences are LGHNA and YNFKEQ. CDR3: CASSQDYRGVPEAFF. CDR3 coding DNA: TGTGCCAGCAGCCAAGATTATAGGGGGGTACCTGAAGCTTTCTTT.

The chain recombines TRBV11-1 with TRBJ2-1; no definite D call. Trimming removed 1 base at V and 5 bases at J, with 9 bases between. Germline CDR1 reads SGHAT; CDR2 reads FQDESV (reference sequence). The CDR3 has 14 amino acids. Here the CDR3 DNA reads TGTGCCAGCAGCTTAGTGGCCTGGAACAATGAGCAGTTCTTC. Its translation: CASSLVAWNNEQFF.

This clonotype was seen repeatedly, ten times or more. The CDR3 here is CASSLGGLYGYTF. For the CDR3, the DNA is TGTGCCAGCAGTTTAGGTGGTCTCTATGGCTACACCTTC. This chain connects TRBV12-3 or TRBV12-4 to TRBJ1-2; D remains ambiguous. V was shortened by 1 base and J by 4 bases, with 7 bases between the two germline ends. CDR3 length: 13 amino acids.

This clonotype was counted at least ten times. The chain carries TRBV20-1 and TRBJ2-2, with D maybe TRBD2 (7 bases). The germline CDR1 and CDR2 sequences are DFQATT and SNEGSKA (reference sequence). This CDR3 comprises 18 residues. The V gene lost 0 bases and the J gene lost 1 base, with 18 bases spanning the gap. The CDR3 loop reads CSARDTTGGSRNTGELFF. The CDR3 coding sequence is TGCAGTGCTAGAGATACTACGGGGGGCAGCCGGAACACCGGGGAGCTGTTTTTT.